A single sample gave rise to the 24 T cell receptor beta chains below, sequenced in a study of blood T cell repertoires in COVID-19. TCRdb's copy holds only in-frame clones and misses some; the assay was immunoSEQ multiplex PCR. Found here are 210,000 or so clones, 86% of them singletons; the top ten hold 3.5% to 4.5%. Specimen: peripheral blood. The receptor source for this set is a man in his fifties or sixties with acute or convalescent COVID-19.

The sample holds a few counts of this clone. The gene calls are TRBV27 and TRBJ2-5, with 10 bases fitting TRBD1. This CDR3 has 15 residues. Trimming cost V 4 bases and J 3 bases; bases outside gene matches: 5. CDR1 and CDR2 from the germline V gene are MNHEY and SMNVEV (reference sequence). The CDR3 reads CASSSWGQGKETQYF. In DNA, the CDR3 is TGTGCCAGCAGTTCCTGGGGACAGGGGAAAGAGACCCAGTACTTC.

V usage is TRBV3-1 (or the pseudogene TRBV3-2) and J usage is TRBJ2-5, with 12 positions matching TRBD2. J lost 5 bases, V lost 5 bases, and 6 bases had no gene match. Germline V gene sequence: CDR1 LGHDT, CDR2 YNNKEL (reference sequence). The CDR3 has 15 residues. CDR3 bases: TGTGCCAGCAGCATACTAGCGGGGGGCCGGGAGACCCAGTACTTC. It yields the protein CASSILAGGRETQYF.

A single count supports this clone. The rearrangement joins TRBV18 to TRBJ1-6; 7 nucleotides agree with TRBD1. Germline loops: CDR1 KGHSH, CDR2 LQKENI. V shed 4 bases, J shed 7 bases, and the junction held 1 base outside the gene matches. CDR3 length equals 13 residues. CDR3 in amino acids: CASSLQGNSPLHF. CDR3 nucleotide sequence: TGTGCCAGCTCACTACAGGGGAATTCACCCCTCCACTTT. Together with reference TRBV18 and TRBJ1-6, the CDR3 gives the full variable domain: NAGVMQNPRHLVRRRGQEARLRCSPMKGHSHVYWYRQLPEEGLKFMVYLQKENIIDESGMPKERFSAEFPKEGPSILRIQQVVRGDSAAYFCASSLQGNSPLHFGNGTRLTVT.

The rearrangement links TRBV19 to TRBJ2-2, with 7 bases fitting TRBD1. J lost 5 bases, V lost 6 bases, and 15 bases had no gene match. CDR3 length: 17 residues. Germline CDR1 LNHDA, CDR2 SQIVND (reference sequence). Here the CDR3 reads CASRQNRGLAWTGELFF. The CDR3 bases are TGTGCCAGTAGACAAAACAGGGGCCTGGCGTGGACCGGGGAGCTGTTTTTT. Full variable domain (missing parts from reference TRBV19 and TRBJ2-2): DGGITQSPKYLFRKEGQNVTLSCEQNLNHDAMYWYRQDPGQGLRLIYYSQIVNDFQKGDIAEGYSVSREKKESFPLTVTSAQKNPTAFYLCASRQNRGLAWTGELFFGEGSRLTVL.

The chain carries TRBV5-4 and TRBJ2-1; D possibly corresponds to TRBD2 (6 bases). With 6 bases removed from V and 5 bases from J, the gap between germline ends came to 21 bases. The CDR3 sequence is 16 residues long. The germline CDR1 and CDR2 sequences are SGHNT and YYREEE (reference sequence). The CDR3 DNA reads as TGTGCCAGCATGGGTTATGGGGGGTCGGTGAACAATGAGCAGTTCTTC. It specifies CASMGYGGSVNNEQFF.

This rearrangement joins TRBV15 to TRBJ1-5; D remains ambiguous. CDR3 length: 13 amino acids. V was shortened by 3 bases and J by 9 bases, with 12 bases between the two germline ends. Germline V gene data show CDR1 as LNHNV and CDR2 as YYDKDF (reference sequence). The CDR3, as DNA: TGTGCCACCAGCAGCGGACTGATTGGGCCCCAGCATTTT. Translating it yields CATSSGLIGPQHF.

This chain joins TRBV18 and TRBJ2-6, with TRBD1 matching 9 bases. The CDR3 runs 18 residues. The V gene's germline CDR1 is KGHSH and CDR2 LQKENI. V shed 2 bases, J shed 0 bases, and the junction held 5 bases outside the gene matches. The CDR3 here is CASSPKTGGSSGANVLTF. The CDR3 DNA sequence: TGTGCCAGCTCACCAAAGACAGGGGGTTCCTCTGGGGCCAACGTCCTGACTTTC. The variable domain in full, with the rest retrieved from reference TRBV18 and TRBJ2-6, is NAGVMQNPRHLVRRRGQEARLRCSPMKGHSHVYWYRQLPEEGLKFMVYLQKENIIDESGMPKERFSAEFPKEGPSILRIQQVVRGDSAAYFCASSPKTGGSSGANVLTFGAGSRLTVL.

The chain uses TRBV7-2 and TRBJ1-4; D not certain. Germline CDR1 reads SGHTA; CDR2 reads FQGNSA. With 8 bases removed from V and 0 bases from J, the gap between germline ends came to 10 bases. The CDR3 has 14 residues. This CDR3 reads CASRSSATNEKLFF. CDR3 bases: TGTGCCAGCCGGTCTTCCGCAACTAATGAAAAACTGTTTTTT.

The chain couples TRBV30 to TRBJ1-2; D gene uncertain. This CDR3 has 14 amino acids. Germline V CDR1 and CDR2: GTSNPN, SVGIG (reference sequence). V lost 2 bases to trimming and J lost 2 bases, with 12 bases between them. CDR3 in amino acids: CAWSSQSGNYGYTF. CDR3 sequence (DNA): TGTGCCTGGAGTAGCCAGTCCGGGAACTATGGCTACACCTTC.

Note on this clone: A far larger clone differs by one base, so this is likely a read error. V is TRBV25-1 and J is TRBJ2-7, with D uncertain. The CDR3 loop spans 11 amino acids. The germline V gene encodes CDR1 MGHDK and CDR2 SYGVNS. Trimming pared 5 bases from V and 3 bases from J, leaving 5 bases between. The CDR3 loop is CASSYSYEQYF. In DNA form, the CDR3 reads TGTGCCAGCAGTTACAGCTACGAGCAGTACTTC.

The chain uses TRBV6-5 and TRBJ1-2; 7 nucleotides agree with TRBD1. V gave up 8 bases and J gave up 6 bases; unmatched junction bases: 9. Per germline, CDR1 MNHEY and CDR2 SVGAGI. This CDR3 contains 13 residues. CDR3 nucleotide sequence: TGTGCCAGCTGGAAGGACAGGACCAATGGCTACACCTTC. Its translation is CASWKDRTNGYTF.

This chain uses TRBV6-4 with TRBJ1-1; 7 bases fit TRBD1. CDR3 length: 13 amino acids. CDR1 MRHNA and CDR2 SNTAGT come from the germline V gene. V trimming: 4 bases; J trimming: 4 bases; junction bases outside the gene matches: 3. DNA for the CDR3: TGTGCCAGCAGTGGACAGGGTCCCACTGAAGCTTTCTTT. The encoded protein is CASSGQGPTEAFF.

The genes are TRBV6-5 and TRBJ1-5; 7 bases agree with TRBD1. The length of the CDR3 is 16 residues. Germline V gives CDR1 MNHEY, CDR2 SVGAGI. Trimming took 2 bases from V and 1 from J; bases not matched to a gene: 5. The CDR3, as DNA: TGTGCCAGCAGTTACCGGGAGGGGGCCAGCAATCAGCCCCAGCATTTT. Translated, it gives CASSYREGASNQPQHF.

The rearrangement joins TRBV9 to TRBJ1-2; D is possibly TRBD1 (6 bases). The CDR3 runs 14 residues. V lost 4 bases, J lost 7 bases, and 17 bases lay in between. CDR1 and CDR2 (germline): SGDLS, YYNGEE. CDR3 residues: CASSILETGGGYTF. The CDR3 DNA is TGTGCCAGCAGCATACTAGAGACAGGTGGTGGCTACACCTTC.

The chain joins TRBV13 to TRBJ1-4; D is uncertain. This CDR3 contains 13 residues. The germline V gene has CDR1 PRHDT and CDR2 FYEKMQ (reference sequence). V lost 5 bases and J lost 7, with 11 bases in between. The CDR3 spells CASSPPGSEKLFF. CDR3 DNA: TGTGCCAGCAGCCCACCAGGAAGTGAAAAACTGTTTTTT.

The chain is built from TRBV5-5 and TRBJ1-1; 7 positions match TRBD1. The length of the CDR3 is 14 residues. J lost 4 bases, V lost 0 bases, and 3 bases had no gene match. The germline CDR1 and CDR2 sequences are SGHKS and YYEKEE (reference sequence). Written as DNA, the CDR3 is TGTGCCAGCAGCTTGGGGACAGGCCTCACTGAAGCTTTCTTT. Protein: CASSLGTGLTEAFF. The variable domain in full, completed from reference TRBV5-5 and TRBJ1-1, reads DAGVTQSPTHLIKTRGQQVTLRCSPISGHKSVSWYQQVLGQGPQFIFQYYEKEERGRGNFPDRFSARQFPNYSSELNVNALLLGDSALYLCASSLGTGLTEAFFGQGTRLTVV.

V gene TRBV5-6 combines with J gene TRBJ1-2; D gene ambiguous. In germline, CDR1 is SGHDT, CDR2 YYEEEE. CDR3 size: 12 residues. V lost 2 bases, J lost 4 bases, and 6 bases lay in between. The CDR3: CASSLQFYGYTF. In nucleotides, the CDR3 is TGTGCCAGCAGCTTACAGTTCTATGGCTACACCTTC.

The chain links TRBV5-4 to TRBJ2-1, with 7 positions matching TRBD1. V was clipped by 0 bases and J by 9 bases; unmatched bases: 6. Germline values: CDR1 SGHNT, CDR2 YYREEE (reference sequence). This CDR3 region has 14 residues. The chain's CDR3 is CASSLGQGVGEQFF. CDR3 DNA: TGTGCCAGCAGCTTGGGACAGGGAGTTGGTGAGCAGTTCTTC. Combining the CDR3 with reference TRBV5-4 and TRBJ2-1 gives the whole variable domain ETGVTQSPTHLIKTRGQQVTLRCSSQSGHNTVSWYQQALGQGPQFIFQYYREEENGRGNFPPRFSGLQFPNYSSELNVNALELDDSALYLCASSLGQGVGEQFFGPGTRLTVL.

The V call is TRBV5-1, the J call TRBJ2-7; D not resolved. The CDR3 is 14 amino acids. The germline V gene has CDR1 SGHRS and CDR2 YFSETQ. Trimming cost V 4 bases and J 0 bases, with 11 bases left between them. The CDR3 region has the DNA TGCGCCAGCAGCCGTCAGATGAACTCCTACGAGCAGTACTTC. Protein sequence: CASSRQMNSYEQYF.

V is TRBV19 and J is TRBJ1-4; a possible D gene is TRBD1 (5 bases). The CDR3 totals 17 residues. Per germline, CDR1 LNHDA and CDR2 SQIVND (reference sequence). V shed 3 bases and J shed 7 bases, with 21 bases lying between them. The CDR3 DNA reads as TGTGCCAGTAGTATGGAGGGGAACATATTTGGGCGTGAAAAACTGTTTTTT. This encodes CASSMEGNIFGREKLFF.

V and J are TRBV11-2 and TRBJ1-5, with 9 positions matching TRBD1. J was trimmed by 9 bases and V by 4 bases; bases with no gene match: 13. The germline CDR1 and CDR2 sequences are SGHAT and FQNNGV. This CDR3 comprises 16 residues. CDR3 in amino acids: CASSSDRDRESPPQHF. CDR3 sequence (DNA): TGTGCCAGCAGCTCGGACCGGGACAGGGAATCTCCGCCCCAGCATTTT.

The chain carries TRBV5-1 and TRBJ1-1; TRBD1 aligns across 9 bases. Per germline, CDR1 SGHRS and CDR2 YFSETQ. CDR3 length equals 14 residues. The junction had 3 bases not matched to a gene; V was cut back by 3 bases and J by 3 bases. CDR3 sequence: CASSSTGGDTEAFF. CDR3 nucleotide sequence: TGCGCCAGCAGCTCGACAGGGGGGGACACTGAAGCTTTCTTT.

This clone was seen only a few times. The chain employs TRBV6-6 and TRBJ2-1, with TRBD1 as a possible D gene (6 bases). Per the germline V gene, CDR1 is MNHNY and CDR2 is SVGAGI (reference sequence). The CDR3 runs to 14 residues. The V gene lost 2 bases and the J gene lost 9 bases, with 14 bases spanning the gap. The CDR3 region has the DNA TGTGCCAGCAGTTACGAGGGGGTAGGGGGTGAGCAGTTCTTC. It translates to CASSYEGVGGEQFF.

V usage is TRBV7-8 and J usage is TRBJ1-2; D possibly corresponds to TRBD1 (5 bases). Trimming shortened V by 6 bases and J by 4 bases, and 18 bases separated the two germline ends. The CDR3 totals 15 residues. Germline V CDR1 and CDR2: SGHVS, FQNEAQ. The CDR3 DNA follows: TGTGCCAGCAGTTCCGACAGAGCCGCCGTCTATGGCTACACCTTC. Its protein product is CASSSDRAAVYGYTF.